Listed below are T cell receptor beta chains from one sample, sequenced in a study of T cells in Graves' hyperthyroidism and ophthalmopathy. Using its own MiXCR run on the multiplex PCR reads, TCRdb lists one record per CDR3 protein. The repertoire consists of roughly 98,000 distinct CDR3 sequences, with 35% to 45% occurring once and the leading ten covering 10% to 13%. Sequences were obtained from peripheral blood or thyroid tissue (not recorded which). The source is a woman aged 25 to 39 with Graves' hyperthyroidism. CDR3s include the opening cysteine and the closing phenylalanine or tryptophan. The D gene is left open where the match is weak. Clone size is shown for a subset of rows, as once, few, many or a class of expanded clone.

v_call	j_call	clone_size	d_call	cdr3_nt	cdr3_aa
TRBV15	TRBJ2-5	.	.	TGTGCCACCAGCAGGGTCAATCAAGAGACCCAGTACTTC	CATSRVNQETQYF
TRBV9	TRBJ1-1	many	.	TGTGCCAGCAGCGTAAGTTTGGCGAGCACTGAAGCTTTCTTT	CASSVSLASTEAFF
TRBV5-1	TRBJ2-7	.	TRBD2	TGCGCCAGCAGCTTGGCCCGGGGGGGAACCAACGAGCAGTACTTC	CASSLARGGTNEQYF
TRBV10-3	TRBJ2-7	.	TRBD1	TGTGCCATCAGTGGACCCCCGGGACAGGGACAGTACGAGCAGTACTTC	CAISGPPGQGQYEQYF
TRBV7-3	TRBJ2-5	many	TRBD2	TGTGCCAGCAGCCCAGCGGGAGCCTCAGAGACCCAGTACTTC	CASSPAGASETQYF
TRBV7-9	TRBJ2-5	many	.	TGTGCCAGCAGCTTAGAGTCCGGTTGGAAGACCCAGTACTTC	CASSLESGWKTQYF
TRBV9	TRBJ1-1	few	.	TGTGCCAGCAGCGTAGAGGACAGTGACTACACTGAAGCTTTCTTT	CASSVEDSDYTEAFF
TRBV7-6	TRBJ1-5	once	.	TGTGCCGGCAGCCCCCCCCAGGGTTACGGTCAGCCCCAGCATTTT	CAGSPPQGYGQPQHF
TRBV6-1	TRBJ1-4	once	TRBD1	TGTGCCAGCAGTATGGGACAGGGGCGGAATGAAAAACTGTTTTTT	CASSMGQGRNEKLFF
TRBV10-2	TRBJ1-2	many	.	TGCGCCAGCATCGGTGTAAGGGGCTACACCTTC	CASIGVRGYTF
TRBV30	TRBJ1-2	many	.	TGTGCCTGGACCCGCCAAAACTATGGCTACACCTTC	CAWTRQNYGYTF
TRBV5-1	TRBJ1-1	.	.	TGCGCCAGCAGCCCGTGGGACGTAACAAGGAACACTGAAGCTTTCTTT	CASSPWDVTRNTEAFF
TRBV7-6	TRBJ2-3	many	.	TGTGCCAGCAGCTTAGTAGGGGGCACAGATACGCAGTATTTT	CASSLVGGTDTQYF
TRBV5-1	TRBJ1-2	.	.	TGCGCCAGCAGCTTGGGATTGGGGAAATCTGGAAACACCTTC	CASSLGLGKSGNTF
TRBV9	TRBJ2-5	many	.	TGTGCCAGCAGCTACTCCCCCCAGGGATCGGAGACCCAGTACTTC	CASSYSPQGSETQYF
TRBV5-8	TRBJ2-5	many	.	TGTGCCAGCAGCTTACGTCAAGAGACCCAGTACTTC	CASSLRQETQYF
TRBV10-3	TRBJ2-6	many	.	TGTGCCATCAGTGATGGGACTCACTTCTCTGGGGCCAACGTCCTGACTTTC	CAISDGTHFSGANVLTF
TRBV5-8	TRBJ2-7	many	.	TGTGCCAGCAGCCCTATCCCGGGATCCGGAGACGAGCAGTACTTC	CASSPIPGSGDEQYF
TRBV20-1	TRBJ1-1	.	.	TGCAGTGCTAGAGGGACAGTGAACACTGAAGCTTTCTTT	CSARGTVNTEAFF
TRBV19	TRBJ2-7	many	.	TGTGCCAGTAGTATCGATCCTTACAGCTACGAGCAGTACTTC	CASSIDPYSYEQYF
TRBV19	TRBJ2-5	many	.	TGTGCCAGTAAAATAGAGAACGGGGAGACCCAGTACTTC	CASKIENGETQYF
TRBV15	TRBJ2-5	.	.	TGTGCCACCAGCAGCCAAGGGGGGGGAGGCCCCCAAGAGACCCAGTACTTC	CATSSQGGGGPQETQYF
TRBV12-3/TRBV12-4	TRBJ2-5	many	.	TGTGCCAGCACCCTGTGGGGGAGAGGGGAGACCCAGTACTTC	CASTLWGRGETQYF
TRBV28	TRBJ1-5	many	.	TGTGCCAGCACCGTGGCCGGTACAGCCGATCAGCCCCAGCATTTT	CASTVAGTADQPQHF
TRBV12-3/TRBV12-4	TRBJ1-2	many	.	TGTGCCAGCAGCCTGTTGGGGAGCGGTGGCTACACCTTC	CASSLLGSGGYTF
TRBV24-1	TRBJ1-1	few	.	TGTGCCACCAGTGAAGGCGGATTGAACACTGAAGCTTTCTTT	CATSEGGLNTEAFF
TRBV6-5	TRBJ2-5	many	.	TGTGCCAGCAGCTCCCTCTTTCAAGGGACACAAGAGACCCAGTACTTC	CASSSLFQGTQETQYF
TRBV9	TRBJ1-6	.	.	TGTGCCAGCAGCGTAGGGGGGCCCCTCCACTTT	CASSVGGPLHF
TRBV20-1	TRBJ2-7	.	.	.	CSAYLCASSFQDEQYF
TRBV6-5	TRBJ1-5	few	TRBD1	TGTGCCACCCAGGGACAGGCCAGCAATCAGCCCCAGCATTTT	CATQGQASNQPQHF
TRBV6-1	TRBJ2-7	many	.	TGTGCCAGCCAGGCGGGGAGGAGCTCCTACGAGCAGTACTTC	CASQAGRSSYEQYF
TRBV5-8	TRBJ2-7	many	TRBD1	TGTGCCAGCAGCTGGACCGGGACAGGGACCTACGAGCAGTACTTC	CASSWTGTGTYEQYF
TRBV7-2	TRBJ2-5	.	.	TGTGCCAGCAGCCGGACAGGGAGGGAAGAGACCCAGCACTTC	CASSRTGREETQHF
TRBV20-1	TRBJ1-5	many	.	TGCAGTGTTAGGCGGGGGAGTAGCAATCAGCCCCAGCATTTT	CSVRRGSSNQPQHF
TRBV10-3	TRBJ2-5	once	.	TGTGCCATCAGTGAGTCGGGACAGACCCAGTACTTC	CAISESGQTQYF
TRBV30	TRBJ1-1	.	.	TGTGCCTGGAGTGTACAGGGAGGCACGGGCACTGAAGCTTTCTTT	CAWSVQGGTGTEAFF
TRBV2	TRBJ1-6	many	.	TGTGCCAGCAGTGAAGCCCCTACCCCGCCTATCGGACCCCTCCACTTT	CASSEAPTPPIGPLHF
TRBV27	TRBJ2-6	many	.	TGTGCCAGCGGTGGCTCTGGGGCCAACGTCCTGACTTTC	CASGGSGANVLTF
TRBV13	TRBJ1-1	many	TRBD1	TGTGCCAGCAGCTCCCGGGGGACAGGGAAAGCTTTCTTT	CASSSRGTGKAFF
TRBV9	TRBJ2-6	many	.	TGTGCCAGCAGCGTAGTGGGGGCTGGGGCCAACGTCCTGACTTTC	CASSVVGAGANVLTF
TRBV6-1	TRBJ1-5	.	.	TGTGCCAGCAACCCCGTCAGTGTGGGCAATCAGCCCCAGCATTTT	CASNPVSVGNQPQHF
TRBV14	TRBJ2-5	many	.	TGTGCCAGCAGCCAAGGCCCTAGCCTCGAGACCCAGTACTTC	CASSQGPSLETQYF
TRBV2	TRBJ2-5	.	.	TGCGCCAGCAGCCAAGTGTCAGGGCTACAAGAGACCCAGTACTTC	CASSQVSGLQETQYF
TRBV20-1	TRBJ1-2	.	TRBD1	TGCAGTGCCACTTCCGGGACAGGGGGCTATGGCTACACCTTC	CSATSGTGGYGYTF
TRBV2	TRBJ2-7	.	.	TGTGCCAGCATGAAAGTGGAGGACAGTAACGAGCAGTACTTC	CASMKVEDSNEQYF
TRBV12-3/TRBV12-4	TRBJ1-4	.	.	TGTGCCAGCAGTCCACACACGATGTACAAGAATGAAAAACTGTTTTTT	CASSPHTMYKNEKLFF
TRBV4-1	TRBJ1-5	many	.	TGCGCCAGCAGCCAAGATTGGTATCAGCCCCAGCATTTT	CASSQDWYQPQHF
TRBV7-3	TRBJ2-5	.	TRBD2	TGTGCCAGCAGCTTTAGCGGGTGGTACCAAGAGACCCGGTACTTC	CASSFSGWYQETRYF
TRBV29-1	TRBJ2-7	.	.	TGCAGTTTATTAGGGCACTCCTACGAGCAGTACTTC	CSLLGHSYEQYF
TRBV7-2	TRBJ2-3	many	TRBD1	TGTGCCAGCAGCTTAGTAGGGACAGAGGGAGATACGCAGTATTTT	CASSLVGTEGDTQYF
TRBV5-1	TRBJ2-7	many	.	TGCGCCAGCAGCCCCGGGACGGTGTTGGATTACGAGCAGTACTTC	CASSPGTVLDYEQYF
TRBV7-8	TRBJ1-2	many	TRBD1	TGTGCCAGCAGCTTAGCCCTCCGGGACAGGGATATCTATGGCTACACCTTC	CASSLALRDRDIYGYTF
TRBV7-9	TRBJ2-3	many	.	TGTGCCAGCAGCTTAAATTTCGGGCAGTATTTT	CASSLNFGQYF
TRBV12-3/TRBV12-4	TRBJ1-5	many	.	TGTGCCAGCGGGCTTAGTTTTGGCCCCGGGGGACGCAATCAGCCCCAGCATTTT	CASGLSFGPGGRNQPQHF
TRBV20-1	TRBJ1-2	.	TRBD1	TGCAGTGCTGGGGACAGGGGGCGAGGCTACACCTTC	CSAGDRGRGYTF
TRBV20-1	TRBJ1-6	many	TRBD1	TGCAGTGCTAGCGCCGGGACAGGGAATTCACCCCTCCACTTT	CSASAGTGNSPLHF
TRBV3-1	TRBJ2-3	few	TRBD2	TGTGCCAGCAGCCAAGAGATTGGGACTAGCCAGTATTTT	CASSQEIGTSQYF